The rows below give T cell receptor beta chains drawn from one sample of a study of CD8 T cells in Susac syndrome. MiXCR, applied by TCRdb to the immunoSEQ multiplex PCR reads, yields one record per CDR3 protein. The sample carries under 200,000 distinct CDR3 sequences, roughly 95% recorded once. Sequenced sample: CD8+ T cells from PBMCs. Receptors originate from a human donor with multiple sclerosis. Each CDR3 is given with its conserved first and last residue. The D gene is left open where the match is weak. Size is stated for part of the rows, as once, few or many counts, or as a class when the clone is expanded.

V gene: TRBV29-1; D gene: -; clone size: -; J gene: TRBJ1-1; CDR3 protein: CSVDFRGEAFF; CDR3 DNA: TGCAGCGTTGATTTTAGGGGCGAAGCTTTCTTT
V gene: TRBV5-1; D gene: TRBD2; clone size: -; J gene: TRBJ2-1; CDR3 protein: CASSLGLAGGGEQFF; CDR3 DNA: TGCGCCAGCAGCTTGGGACTAGCGGGAGGAGGTGAGCAGTTCTTC
V gene: TRBV29-1; D gene: TRBD1; clone size: once; J gene: TRBJ2-3; CDR3 protein: CSVRTGTEDTQYF; CDR3 DNA: TGCAGCGTTCGGACAGGGACGGAAGATACGCAGTATTTT
V gene: TRBV7-8; D gene: -; clone size: -; J gene: TRBJ2-5; CDR3 protein: CASSLGLPQETQYF; CDR3 DNA: TGTGCCAGCAGCTTAGGACTACCACAAGAGACCCAGTACTTC
V gene: TRBV4-1; D gene: TRBD1; clone size: -; J gene: TRBJ1-1; CDR3 protein: CASSQRQGMNTEAFF; CDR3 DNA: TGCGCCAGCAGCCAAAGACAGGGCATGAACACTGAAGCTTTCTTT
V gene: TRBV27; D gene: TRBD1; clone size: -; J gene: TRBJ2-7; CDR3 protein: CASSLFLGQGHYEQYF; CDR3 DNA: TGTGCCAGCAGTTTATTCCTGGGACAGGGACACTACGAGCAGTACTTC
V gene: TRBV29-1; D gene: -; clone size: once; J gene: TRBJ1-2; CDR3 protein: CSVEAEGNGYTF; CDR3 DNA: TGCAGCGTTGAAGCGGAGGGGAATGGCTACACCTTC
V gene: TRBV19; D gene: -; clone size: -; J gene: TRBJ2-1; CDR3 protein: CASSIVGGAFHNEQFF; CDR3 DNA: TGTGCCAGTAGTATCGTTGGAGGGGCATTTCACAATGAGCAGTTCTTC
V gene: TRBV4-1; D gene: -; clone size: -; J gene: TRBJ2-7; CDR3 protein: CASSQGLDPYYEQYF; CDR3 DNA: TGCGCCAGCAGCCAGGGTCTAGATCCCTACTACGAGCAGTACTTC
V gene: TRBV29-1; D gene: TRBD1; clone size: -; J gene: TRBJ2-7; CDR3 protein: CSVSPGQTRYEQYF; CDR3 DNA: TGCAGCGTCTCTCCGGGACAGACGAGGTACGAGCAGTACTTC
V gene: TRBV28; D gene: -; clone size: -; J gene: TRBJ2-7; CDR3 protein: CASSLGYSISYEQYF; CDR3 DNA: TGTGCCAGCAGTTTAGGGTACAGCATCTCCTACGAGCAGTACTTC
V gene: TRBV20-1; D gene: -; clone size: -; J gene: TRBJ1-5; CDR3 protein: CSARRRAGISNQPQHF; CDR3 DNA: TGCAGTGCTAGGAGGCGGGCAGGTATTAGCAATCAGCCCCAGCATTTT